This is a list of T cell receptor beta chains from one sample in a study of blood T cells in healthy people across ages. Each CDR3 protein is one row after TCRdb ran MiXCR on the 5' RACE reads. The table has hundreds of thousands of distinct CDR3 sequences, roughly three fifths seen once. The specimen was blood. The receptor set was obtained from a man between 40 and 49 years old in good health. The CDR3 runs from the conserved cysteine through the conserved F or W. Each record gives: J gene, V gene, D gene, clone size, CDR3 DNA, CDR3 protein. D genes are given only for firm matches. Not all rows give a size; the values are once, few, many and, for expanded clones, a class.

j_call: TRBJ1-5
v_call: TRBV3-1
d_call: TRBD1
clone_size: few
cdr3_nt: TGTGCCAGCAGCCAAACAGGGGGGAGCAATCAGCCCCAGCATTTT
cdr3_aa: CASSQTGGSNQPQHF

j_call: TRBJ2-1
v_call: TRBV7-9
d_call: -
clone_size: -
cdr3_nt: TGTGCCAGCAGCTCTCTCCGCGTGGGAGTAGGGAATGAGCAGTTCTTC
cdr3_aa: CASSSLRVGVGNEQFF

j_call: TRBJ1-2
v_call: TRBV7-9
d_call: -
clone_size: -
cdr3_nt: TGTGCCAGCACCTATACGACAGCGACGGGTGGCTACACCTTC
cdr3_aa: CASTYTTATGGYTF

j_call: TRBJ2-5
v_call: TRBV27
d_call: -
clone_size: -
cdr3_nt: TGTGCCAGCAGTTTAAACCGGCCCGCTCAAGAGACCCAGTACTTC
cdr3_aa: CASSLNRPAQETQYF

j_call: TRBJ2-5
v_call: TRBV18
d_call: TRBD1
clone_size: -
cdr3_nt: TGTGCCAGCTCACCAATAACAGGGGGAATCCAAGAGACCCAGTACTTC
cdr3_aa: CASSPITGGIQETQYF

j_call: TRBJ2-3
v_call: TRBV28
d_call: -
clone_size: -
cdr3_nt: TGTGCCAGCAACCCCGGGAAGGTCGAGACGCAGTATTTT
cdr3_aa: CASNPGKVETQYF

j_call: TRBJ2-5
v_call: TRBV15
d_call: -
clone_size: -
cdr3_nt: TGTGCCACCAGCAGATCGACACTAAAGGGTGAGACCCAGTACTTC
cdr3_aa: CATSRSTLKGETQYF

j_call: TRBJ2-1
v_call: TRBV29-1
d_call: -
clone_size: -
cdr3_nt: TGCAGCGTTACCGGTCCAAACAATGAGCAGTTCTTC
cdr3_aa: CSVTGPNNEQFF

j_call: TRBJ2-6
v_call: TRBV12-3/TRBV12-4
d_call: -
clone_size: -
cdr3_nt: TGTGCCAGCAGTCTCCGCAGGGGGACTGGGGCCGACGTCCTGACTTTC
cdr3_aa: CASSLRRGTGADVLTF

j_call: TRBJ1-1
v_call: TRBV10-3
d_call: -
clone_size: -
cdr3_nt: TGTGCCTTCGAACCGGGACAGAACACTGAAGCTTTCTTT
cdr3_aa: CAFEPGQNTEAFF

j_call: TRBJ2-3
v_call: TRBV7-2
d_call: TRBD1
clone_size: -
cdr3_nt: TGTGCCAGCAGCCAAATGGGACAGGGAGGTGATACGCGGTATTTT
cdr3_aa: CASSQMGQGGDTRYF

j_call: TRBJ2-3
v_call: TRBV3-1
d_call: TRBD2
clone_size: -
cdr3_nt: TGTGCCAGCAGCCCACGAGCGGGAATCACAGATACGCAGTATTTT
cdr3_aa: CASSPRAGITDTQYF

j_call: TRBJ2-3
v_call: TRBV5-1
d_call: -
clone_size: -
cdr3_nt: TGCGCCAGCAGCTTCGGGCAGCAATTCACAGATACGCAGTATTTT
cdr3_aa: CASSFGQQFTDTQYF

j_call: TRBJ2-7
v_call: TRBV7-2
d_call: TRBD2
clone_size: few
cdr3_nt: TGTGCCAGCAGCTTCCTAGCGGGAGAGATCTTCTACGAGCAGTACTTC
cdr3_aa: CASSFLAGEIFYEQYF

j_call: TRBJ1-2
v_call: TRBV20-1
d_call: -
clone_size: -
cdr3_nt: TGCAGTGCTAGAGAGGAAAGGGATGAGAATGGCTACACCTTC
cdr3_aa: CSAREERDENGYTF

j_call: TRBJ1-1
v_call: TRBV3-1
d_call: -
clone_size: once
cdr3_nt: TGTGCCAGCAGCCAAGGGGTCCGAGGCGCTGAAGCTTTCTTT
cdr3_aa: CASSQGVRGAEAFF

j_call: TRBJ2-3
v_call: TRBV24-1
d_call: -
clone_size: -
cdr3_nt: TGTGCCACCAGTGATCGAAAATGGGATACGCAGTATTTT
cdr3_aa: CATSDRKWDTQYF

j_call: TRBJ1-2
v_call: TRBV28
d_call: -
clone_size: -
cdr3_nt: TGTGCCAGCAGTTTCAGGGAGCGAAGCTATGGCTACACCTTC
cdr3_aa: CASSFRERSYGYTF

j_call: TRBJ2-2
v_call: TRBV4-3
d_call: -
clone_size: -
cdr3_nt: TGCGCCAGCAGCCAAGAACGGGACGACGGGGAGCTGTTTTTT
cdr3_aa: CASSQERDDGELFF

j_call: TRBJ2-7
v_call: TRBV20-1
d_call: -
clone_size: -
cdr3_nt: TGCAGTGCCACGGCTACGGGGAACAACGAGCAGTACTTC
cdr3_aa: CSATATGNNEQYF

j_call: TRBJ1-4
v_call: TRBV27
d_call: TRBD1
clone_size: -
cdr3_nt: TGTGCCAGCAGCCCACAGGGGGCGGGAGGGTCTAATGAAAAACTGTTTTTT
cdr3_aa: CASSPQGAGGSNEKLFF

j_call: TRBJ1-5
v_call: TRBV2
d_call: TRBD1
clone_size: few
cdr3_nt: TGTGCCAGCAGTACCGGGACAGGGGGCAATCAGCCCCAGCATTTT
cdr3_aa: CASSTGTGGNQPQHF

j_call: TRBJ2-1
v_call: TRBV6-1
d_call: -
clone_size: -
cdr3_nt: TGTGCCAGCAGTGAAATTCACACGAGTAATGAGCAGTTCTTC
cdr3_aa: CASSEIHTSNEQFF

j_call: TRBJ2-7
v_call: TRBV27
d_call: -
clone_size: few
cdr3_nt: TGTGCCAGCAGTTTTGGGCGGAAGATCTACGAGCAGTACTTC
cdr3_aa: CASSFGRKIYEQYF

j_call: TRBJ1-1
v_call: TRBV3-1
d_call: -
clone_size: -
cdr3_nt: TGTGCCAGCAGCCAACAGGGACGTATGAACACTGAAGCTTTCTTT
cdr3_aa: CASSQQGRMNTEAFF

j_call: TRBJ2-7
v_call: TRBV28
d_call: TRBD2
clone_size: few
cdr3_nt: TGTGCCAGCAGTTTGGTCCTAGCGGGACCCTACGAGCAGTACTTC
cdr3_aa: CASSLVLAGPYEQYF

j_call: TRBJ2-5
v_call: TRBV9
d_call: -
clone_size: few
cdr3_nt: TGTGCCAGCAGCCTCGGCCCCCCTCAGGGGAGAACCCAAGAGACCCAGTACTTC
cdr3_aa: CASSLGPPQGRTQETQYF

j_call: TRBJ2-5
v_call: TRBV20-1
d_call: TRBD1
clone_size: -
cdr3_nt: TGCAGTGCTAGAGATAGGGCAGGGGGCGTGCAAGAGACCCAGTACTTC
cdr3_aa: CSARDRAGGVQETQYF

j_call: TRBJ2-5
v_call: TRBV29-1
d_call: -
clone_size: -
cdr3_nt: TGCAGCGTTGAAGTTAGAGCTTGGGGAGAGACCCAGTACTTC
cdr3_aa: CSVEVRAWGETQYF

j_call: TRBJ2-7
v_call: TRBV7-2
d_call: -
clone_size: -
cdr3_nt: TGTGCCAGCAGCTTGGACGAGGACAGCTATTACGAGCAGTACTTC
cdr3_aa: CASSLDEDSYYEQYF

j_call: TRBJ1-1
v_call: TRBV6-2/TRBV6-3
d_call: TRBD1
clone_size: -
cdr3_nt: TGTGCCAGCAGCTACTGGCAGGGGGATGGCACTGAAGCTTTCTTT
cdr3_aa: CASSYWQGDGTEAFF

j_call: TRBJ2-7
v_call: TRBV25-1
d_call: TRBD2
clone_size: -
cdr3_nt: TGTGCCGGCAGCGGGGACTCATACGAGCAGTACTTC
cdr3_aa: CAGSGDSYEQYF

j_call: TRBJ2-3
v_call: TRBV28
d_call: TRBD2
clone_size: -
cdr3_nt: TGTGCCAGCAGTCCCCGACTAGCGGGAGGGCCCACAGATACGCAGTATTTT
cdr3_aa: CASSPRLAGGPTDTQYF

j_call: TRBJ1-3
v_call: TRBV6-1
d_call: -
clone_size: -
cdr3_nt: TGTGCCAGCAGTGAAGCGGGGGGAAAAGGGGCCATATATTTT
cdr3_aa: CASSEAGGKGAIYF

j_call: TRBJ2-5
v_call: TRBV7-7
d_call: -
clone_size: -
cdr3_nt: TGTGCCAGCAGCTTAGGGGTAGGATCAGAGACCCAGTACTTC
cdr3_aa: CASSLGVGSETQYF

j_call: TRBJ2-1
v_call: TRBV10-3
d_call: TRBD2
clone_size: -
cdr3_nt: TGTGCCATCAGTGACCCGGGACTAGCGGCCAGCTCCTACAATGAGCAGTTCTTC
cdr3_aa: CAISDPGLAASSYNEQFF

j_call: TRBJ2-7
v_call: TRBV20-1
d_call: -
clone_size: -
cdr3_nt: TGCAGTGCTGCTAGATGGGTCCCCTACGAGCAGTACTTC
cdr3_aa: CSAARWVPYEQYF

j_call: TRBJ1-2
v_call: TRBV6-2/TRBV6-3
d_call: -
clone_size: -
cdr3_nt: TGTGCCAGCAGCCGACAGCTCTATGGCTACACCTTC
cdr3_aa: CASSRQLYGYTF

j_call: TRBJ2-1
v_call: TRBV4-1
d_call: TRBD1
clone_size: -
cdr3_nt: TGCGCCAGCGGCCGAGAGATACAGGGGGACTACAATGAGCAGTTCTTC
cdr3_aa: CASGREIQGDYNEQFF

j_call: TRBJ1-5
v_call: TRBV9
d_call: -
clone_size: -
cdr3_nt: TGTGCCAGCTCAGGTGATTATAGCAATCAGCCCCAGCATTTT
cdr3_aa: CASSGDYSNQPQHF

j_call: TRBJ1-1
v_call: TRBV7-2
d_call: -
clone_size: once
cdr3_nt: TGTGCCAGCCGAGACGAGGGAAGAGCGAACCCTGAAGCTTTCTTT
cdr3_aa: CASRDEGRANPEAFF

j_call: TRBJ2-7
v_call: TRBV12-3/TRBV12-4
d_call: -
clone_size: once
cdr3_nt: TGTGCCAGCAATCGAGATGGGGGGGCCAATGAGCAGTACTTC
cdr3_aa: CASNRDGGANEQYF

j_call: TRBJ2-1
v_call: TRBV27
d_call: TRBD2
clone_size: -
cdr3_nt: TGTGCCAGCAGTTTACCGGGAGGCTTGCTGGATGAGCAGTTCTTC
cdr3_aa: CASSLPGGLLDEQFF

j_call: TRBJ2-1
v_call: TRBV4-1
d_call: -
clone_size: few
cdr3_nt: TGCGCCAGCAGCCTTCTAATTCCGAGGACTGGGGCAAATGAGCAGTTCTTC
cdr3_aa: CASSLLIPRTGANEQFF

j_call: TRBJ2-5
v_call: TRBV29-1
d_call: -
clone_size: -
cdr3_nt: TGCAGCGTCACGGACAGTCGAGAGACCCGGTACTTC
cdr3_aa: CSVTDSRETRYF

j_call: TRBJ2-3
v_call: TRBV7-3
d_call: -
clone_size: few
cdr3_nt: TGTGCCAGCAGCTTAGGGGGTCGGGGCATTTCGGATACGCAGTATTTT
cdr3_aa: CASSLGGRGISDTQYF

j_call: TRBJ1-4
v_call: TRBV29-1
d_call: -
clone_size: -
cdr3_nt: TGCAGCGTTGGGGCATATGAAAAACTGTTTTTT
cdr3_aa: CSVGAYEKLFF

j_call: TRBJ2-7
v_call: TRBV28
d_call: TRBD1
clone_size: -
cdr3_nt: TGTGCCAGCAGTCGACAGGGAACTTCCGAGCAGTACTTC
cdr3_aa: CASSRQGTSEQYF

j_call: TRBJ1-2
v_call: TRBV7-9
d_call: -
clone_size: few
cdr3_nt: TGTGCCAGCAGCTTAGTCCCAGTATGCGGCTACACCTTC
cdr3_aa: CASSLVPVCGYTF

j_call: TRBJ2-3
v_call: TRBV12-3/TRBV12-4
d_call: TRBD2
clone_size: -
cdr3_nt: TGTGCCAGCTCATCCTTGGGGGGGGATACGCAGTATTTT
cdr3_aa: CASSSLGGDTQYF

j_call: TRBJ1-1
v_call: TRBV12-3/TRBV12-4
d_call: -
clone_size: -
cdr3_nt: TGTGCCAGCAGTTTAGTCCGGACAAAGAACACTGAAGCTTTCTTT
cdr3_aa: CASSLVRTKNTEAFF

j_call: TRBJ2-1
v_call: TRBV10-3
d_call: -
clone_size: -
cdr3_nt: TGTGCCATCAGTACTCAGCGGGCGGACCCTCACGTCAATGAGCAGTTCTTC
cdr3_aa: CAISTQRADPHVNEQFF

j_call: TRBJ2-1
v_call: TRBV19
d_call: -
clone_size: -
cdr3_nt: TGTGCCAGTAGTTCTCCACTAGATAATGAGCAGTTCTTC
cdr3_aa: CASSSPLDNEQFF

j_call: TRBJ2-7
v_call: TRBV12-3/TRBV12-4
d_call: -
clone_size: few
cdr3_nt: TGTGCCAGCAGTAGGACAGTCCACGAGCAGTACTTC
cdr3_aa: CASSRTVHEQYF

j_call: TRBJ1-2
v_call: TRBV29-1
d_call: TRBD1
clone_size: -
cdr3_nt: TGCAGCGCCGGGACAGGGGTGGATTATGGCTACACCTTC
cdr3_aa: CSAGTGVDYGYTF

j_call: TRBJ2-2
v_call: TRBV14
d_call: TRBD2
clone_size: once
cdr3_nt: TGTGCCAGCAGCCAAATCCAGCGGGAGAACACCGGGGAGCTGTTTTTT
cdr3_aa: CASSQIQRENTGELFF

j_call: TRBJ2-7
v_call: TRBV7-3
d_call: TRBD2
clone_size: -
cdr3_nt: TGTGCCAGCAGCTCACTAGCGGGAAGCTCCTGCGAGCAGTACTTC
cdr3_aa: CASSSLAGSSCEQYF

j_call: TRBJ1-5
v_call: TRBV28
d_call: TRBD1
clone_size: -
cdr3_nt: TGTGCCAGCAGTCTGGGGCAGGACAGGAATCAGCCCCAGCATTTT
cdr3_aa: CASSLGQDRNQPQHF

j_call: TRBJ1-2
v_call: TRBV6-1
d_call: -
clone_size: -
cdr3_nt: TGTGCCAGCAGTGATACCCGAGTTTTCTCCAACTATGGCTACACCTTC
cdr3_aa: CASSDTRVFSNYGYTF

j_call: TRBJ2-7
v_call: TRBV20-1
d_call: -
clone_size: -
cdr3_nt: TGCAGTGCTGAGTACAGAACCTACGAGCAGTACTTC
cdr3_aa: CSAEYRTYEQYF